The entry below gives a single T cell receptor (beta chain) sequence along with its context. Sequencing used immunoSEQ multiplex PCR; TCRdb keeps in-frame clones, though not all of them. The data show more than 65,000 clones, with approximately 89% seen just once and 4.6% held by the top ten. This specimen belongs to a study of technical replicates of blood from a few donors. Trimming pared 6 bases from V and 5 bases from J, leaving 13 bases between. Germline V gene data show CDR1 as LNHDA and CDR2 as SQIVND (reference sequence). The CDR3 covers 13 residues. Sequencing was done on a sample of PBMCs. The TCR sequence derives from a human donor in good health. Some clones in this sample may be carry-over from other donors' samples. The rearrangement links TRBV19 to TRBJ2-5; D is undetermined. The CDR3 loop is CASRIRNGETQYF. CDR3 nucleotide sequence: TGTGCCAGTAGGATCCGCAACGGGGAGACCCAGTACTTC.